The entry below gives a single T cell receptor beta chain sequence along with its context. Its cognate antigen is unknown. This sample was taken from a study of T-cell memory formation after mild COVID-19. TCRdb itself ran the 5' RACE reads through MiXCR, one entry per CDR3 protein. The data hold around 420,000 distinct CDR3 sequences, with roughly 26% observed a single time. The CDR3 is made up of 15 amino acids. Trimming removed 4 bases from V and 3 bases from J; junction bases left unmatched: 10. Germline CDR1 is SGDLS and CDR2 is YYNGEE. The study, taken as a whole, reports: Pre-infection memory harbored some responding clones, suggesting cross-reactive memory joined.

The source material was PBMCs or a T cell subset sorted from them (not recorded which). The sequence came from an adult woman who had mild COVID-19 (a few samples of this study predate the infection). Cell type and time point are not known. This rearrangement joins TRBV9 to TRBJ2-7, with 7 positions matching TRBD2. CDR3 loop: CASSPTGGGIYEQYF. The CDR3 DNA sequence: TGTGCCAGCAGCCCGACGGGGGGAGGAATCTACGAGCAGTACTTC.